The clone carrying this TCR beta chain was counted a few times. The target antigen is unknown. The V gene's germline CDR1 is LGHDT and CDR2 YNNKEL (reference sequence). The length of the CDR3 is 13 residues. Trimming removed 4 bases from V and 3 bases from J, with 10 bases in between. The data derive from a study of T cell responses to AZD1222 COVID-19 vaccine. Overall study results and limits: Vaccine-associated CD4 TCRs spanned spike, dominant at 160-218 and 743-854. Spike-specific TCR repertoires showed rising breadth and depth after two AZD1222 doses. The study identified only six AZD1222 recipients as seropositive at baseline.

Samples with a second dose at about 4 or about 12 weeks were pooled together. Assay: immunoSEQ multiplex PCR; the TCRdb copy retains only in-frame clones and omits some. The data hold about 77,000 clones, with more than 85% observed a single time. The clonotype comes from an adult who received the AZD1222 COVID-19 vaccine. This specimen consisted of peripheral blood, obtained 28 days after the second AZD1222 dose. The J gene is TRBJ2-7, the V gene TRBV3-1 (or the pseudogene TRBV3-2); possibly TRBD2 for D (6 bases). The CDR3 protein is CASSRAGDYEQYF. As DNA, the CDR3 is TGTGCCAGCAGCCGAGCGGGTGACTACGAGCAGTACTTC.